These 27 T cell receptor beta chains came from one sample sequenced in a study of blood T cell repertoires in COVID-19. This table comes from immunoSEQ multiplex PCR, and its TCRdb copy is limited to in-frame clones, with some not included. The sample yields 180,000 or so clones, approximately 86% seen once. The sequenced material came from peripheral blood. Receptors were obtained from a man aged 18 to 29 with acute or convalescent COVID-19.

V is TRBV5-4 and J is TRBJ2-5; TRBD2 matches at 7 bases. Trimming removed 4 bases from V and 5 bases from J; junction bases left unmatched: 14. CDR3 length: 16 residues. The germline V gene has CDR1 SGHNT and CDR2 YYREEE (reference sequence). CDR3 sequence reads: CASSLPLGGGRETQYF. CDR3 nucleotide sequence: TGTGCCAGCAGCCTCCCGCTTGGGGGGGGTAGGGAGACCCAGTACTTC.

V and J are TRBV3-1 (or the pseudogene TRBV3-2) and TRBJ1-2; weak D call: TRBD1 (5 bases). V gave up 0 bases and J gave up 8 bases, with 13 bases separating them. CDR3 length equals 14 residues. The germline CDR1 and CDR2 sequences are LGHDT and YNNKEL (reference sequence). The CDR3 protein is CASSQDAGGVGYTF. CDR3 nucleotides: TGTGCCAGCAGCCAAGATGCTGGGGGGGTGGGCTACACCTTC.

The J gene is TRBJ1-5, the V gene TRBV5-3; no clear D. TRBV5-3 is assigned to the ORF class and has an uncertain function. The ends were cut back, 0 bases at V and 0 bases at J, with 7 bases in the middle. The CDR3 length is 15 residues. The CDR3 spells CARSLGQVSNQPQHF. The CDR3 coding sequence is TGTGCCAGAAGCTTGGGGCAGGTTAGCAATCAGCCCCAGCATTTT.

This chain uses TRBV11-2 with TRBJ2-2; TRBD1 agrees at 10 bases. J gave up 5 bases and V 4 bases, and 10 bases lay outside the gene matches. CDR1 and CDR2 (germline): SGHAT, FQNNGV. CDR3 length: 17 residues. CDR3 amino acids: CASSSLRDRGATGELFF. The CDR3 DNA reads TGTGCCAGCAGCTCCCTCCGGGACAGGGGCGCGACCGGGGAGCTGTTTTTT.

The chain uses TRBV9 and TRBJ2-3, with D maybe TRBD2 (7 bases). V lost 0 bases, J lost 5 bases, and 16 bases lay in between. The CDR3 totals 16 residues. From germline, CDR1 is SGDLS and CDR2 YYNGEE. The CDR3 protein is CASSVVGGPPQDTQYF. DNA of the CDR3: TGTGCCAGCAGCGTAGTGGGGGGGCCACCGCAAGATACGCAGTATTTT.

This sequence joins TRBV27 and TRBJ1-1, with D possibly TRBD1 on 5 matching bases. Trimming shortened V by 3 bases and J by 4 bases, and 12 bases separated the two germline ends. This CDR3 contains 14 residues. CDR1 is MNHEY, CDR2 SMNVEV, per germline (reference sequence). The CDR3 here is CASSLQGTSTEAFF. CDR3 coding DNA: TGTGCCAGCAGTTTGCAGGGAACGTCCACTGAAGCTTTCTTT.

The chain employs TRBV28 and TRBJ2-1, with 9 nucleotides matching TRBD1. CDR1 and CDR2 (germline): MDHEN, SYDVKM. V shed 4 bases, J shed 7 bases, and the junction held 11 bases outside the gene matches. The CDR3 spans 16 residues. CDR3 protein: CASSSSGTGRVNEQFF. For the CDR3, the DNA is TGTGCCAGCAGTTCCTCCGGGACAGGGAGGGTAAATGAGCAGTTCTTC.

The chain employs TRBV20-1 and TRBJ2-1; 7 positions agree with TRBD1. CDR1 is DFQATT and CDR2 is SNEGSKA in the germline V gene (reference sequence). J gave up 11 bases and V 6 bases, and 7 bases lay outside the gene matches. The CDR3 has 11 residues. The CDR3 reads CSASDRVKQFF. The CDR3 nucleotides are TGCAGTGCCTCAGACAGGGTTAAGCAGTTCTTC.

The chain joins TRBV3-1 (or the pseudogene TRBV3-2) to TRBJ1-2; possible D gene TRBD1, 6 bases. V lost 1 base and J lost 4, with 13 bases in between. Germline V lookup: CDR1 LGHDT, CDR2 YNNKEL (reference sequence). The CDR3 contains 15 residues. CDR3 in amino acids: CASSQVRGGPYGYTF. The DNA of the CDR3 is TGTGCCAGCAGCCAAGTCAGGGGTGGACCCTATGGCTACACCTTC.

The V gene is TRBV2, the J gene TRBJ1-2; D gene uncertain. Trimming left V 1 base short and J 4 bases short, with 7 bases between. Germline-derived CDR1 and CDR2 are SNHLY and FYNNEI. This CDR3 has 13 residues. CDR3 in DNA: TGTGCCAGCAGTGAAGGTCCTCTCTATGGCTACACCTTC. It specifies CASSEGPLYGYTF. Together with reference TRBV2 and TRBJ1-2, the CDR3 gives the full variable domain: EPEVTQTPSHQVTQMGQEVILRCVPISNHLYFYWYRQILGQKVEFLVSFYNNEISEKSEIFDDQFSVERPDGSNFTLKIRSTKLEDSAMYFCASSEGPLYGYTFGSGTRLTVV.

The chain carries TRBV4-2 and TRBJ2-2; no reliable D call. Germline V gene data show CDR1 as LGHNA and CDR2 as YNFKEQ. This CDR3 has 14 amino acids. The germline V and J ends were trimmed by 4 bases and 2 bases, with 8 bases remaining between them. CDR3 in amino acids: CASSLPLNTGELFF. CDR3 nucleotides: TGTGCCAGCAGCCTCCCCCTAAACACCGGGGAGCTGTTTTTT.

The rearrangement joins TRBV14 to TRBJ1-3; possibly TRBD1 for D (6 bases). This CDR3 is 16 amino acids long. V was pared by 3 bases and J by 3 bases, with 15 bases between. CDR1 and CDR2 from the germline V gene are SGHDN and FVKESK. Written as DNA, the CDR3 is TGTGCCAGCAGCCACTACGCGGACAGAAATGGAAACACCATATATTTT. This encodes CASSHYADRNGNTIYF.

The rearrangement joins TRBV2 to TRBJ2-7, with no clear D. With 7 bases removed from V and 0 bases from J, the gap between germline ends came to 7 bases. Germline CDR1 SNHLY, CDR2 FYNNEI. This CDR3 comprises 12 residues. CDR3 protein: CASTRFSYEQYF. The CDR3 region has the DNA TGTGCCAGCACCCGTTTCTCCTACGAGCAGTACTTC.

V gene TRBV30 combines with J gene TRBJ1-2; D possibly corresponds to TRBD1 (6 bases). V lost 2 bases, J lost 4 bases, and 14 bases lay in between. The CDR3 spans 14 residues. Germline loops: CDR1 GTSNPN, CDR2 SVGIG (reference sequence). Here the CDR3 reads CAWSSPRTVYGYTF. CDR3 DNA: TGTGCCTGGAGTTCACCTCGGACAGTCTATGGCTACACCTTC.

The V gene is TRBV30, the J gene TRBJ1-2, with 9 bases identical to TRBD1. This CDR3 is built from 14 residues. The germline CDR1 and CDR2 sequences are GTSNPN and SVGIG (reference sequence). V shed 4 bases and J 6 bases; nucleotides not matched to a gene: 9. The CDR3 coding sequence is TGTGCCTGGAAAAGGACAGGGGATTCGGATGGCTACACCTTC. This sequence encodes CAWKRTGDSDGYTF.

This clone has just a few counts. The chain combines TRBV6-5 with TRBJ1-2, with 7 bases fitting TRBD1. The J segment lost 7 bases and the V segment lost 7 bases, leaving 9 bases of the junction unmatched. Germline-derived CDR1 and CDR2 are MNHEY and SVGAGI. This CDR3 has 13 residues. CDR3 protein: CASTATGMGGYTF. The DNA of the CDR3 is TGTGCCAGCACCGCGACAGGGATGGGTGGCTACACCTTC.

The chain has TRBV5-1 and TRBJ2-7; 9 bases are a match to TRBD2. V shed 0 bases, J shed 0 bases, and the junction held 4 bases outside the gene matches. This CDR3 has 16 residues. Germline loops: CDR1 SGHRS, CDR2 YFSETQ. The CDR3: CASSLGLAGNSYEQYF. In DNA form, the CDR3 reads TGCGCCAGCAGCTTGGGTCTAGCGGGGAACTCCTACGAGCAGTACTTC.

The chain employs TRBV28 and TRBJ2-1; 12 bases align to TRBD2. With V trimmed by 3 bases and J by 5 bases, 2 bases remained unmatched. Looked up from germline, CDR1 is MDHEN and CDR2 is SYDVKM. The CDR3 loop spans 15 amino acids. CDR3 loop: CASSFRLAGDNEQFF. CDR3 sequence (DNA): TGTGCCAGCAGTTTTCGACTAGCGGGGGACAATGAGCAGTTCTTC.

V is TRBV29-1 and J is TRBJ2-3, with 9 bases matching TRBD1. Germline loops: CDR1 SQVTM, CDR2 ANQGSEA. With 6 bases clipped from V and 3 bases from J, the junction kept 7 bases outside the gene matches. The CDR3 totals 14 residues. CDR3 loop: CSVAPGQGTDTQYF. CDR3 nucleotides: TGCAGCGTCGCCCCGGGACAGGGTACAGATACGCAGTATTTT.

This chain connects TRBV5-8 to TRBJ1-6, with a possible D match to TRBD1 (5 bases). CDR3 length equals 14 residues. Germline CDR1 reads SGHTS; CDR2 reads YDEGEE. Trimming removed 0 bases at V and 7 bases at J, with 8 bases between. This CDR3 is CASSLAGGNSPLHF. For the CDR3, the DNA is TGTGCCAGCAGCTTGGCGGGGGGGAATTCACCCCTCCACTTT. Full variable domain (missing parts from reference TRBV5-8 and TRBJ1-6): EAGVTQSPTHLIKTRGQQATLRCSPISGHTSVYWYQQALGLGLQFLLWYDEGEERNRGNFPPRFSGRQFPNYSSELNVNALELEDSALYLCASSLAGGNSPLHFGNGTRLTVT.

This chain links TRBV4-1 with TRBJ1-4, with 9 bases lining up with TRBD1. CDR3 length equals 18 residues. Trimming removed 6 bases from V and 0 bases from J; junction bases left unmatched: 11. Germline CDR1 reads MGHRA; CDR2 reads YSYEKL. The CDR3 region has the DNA TGCGCCAGCAGGTACAAGTGGGGACAGGGTGCAACTAATGAAAAACTGTTTTTT. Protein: CASRYKWGQGATNEKLFF.

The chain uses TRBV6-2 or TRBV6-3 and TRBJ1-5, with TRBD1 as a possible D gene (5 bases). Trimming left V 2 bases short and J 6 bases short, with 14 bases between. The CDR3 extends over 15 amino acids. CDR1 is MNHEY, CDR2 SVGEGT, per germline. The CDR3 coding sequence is TGTGCCAGCAGTTACGAAGGACACGGTGGTCAGCCCCAGCATTTT. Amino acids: CASSYEGHGGQPQHF.

CDR3 nucleotide sequence: TGTGCCAGTAGTATAAAACTAGCGGGGTTAGCCAAAAACATTCAGTACTTC. This translates into CASSIKLAGLAKNIQYF. This sequence joins TRBV19 and TRBJ2-4; 10 positions match TRBD2. CDR1 and CDR2 from the germline V gene are LNHDA and SQIVND (reference sequence). The CDR3 extends over 17 amino acids. Trimming at V came to 2 bases and at J to 0 bases, leaving 4 bases not matched to a gene.

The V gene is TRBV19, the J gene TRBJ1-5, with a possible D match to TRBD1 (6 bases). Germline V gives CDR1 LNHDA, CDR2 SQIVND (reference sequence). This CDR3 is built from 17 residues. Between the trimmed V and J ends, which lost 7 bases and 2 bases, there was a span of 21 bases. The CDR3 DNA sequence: TGTGCCAGTATTCGGGGACACAGTTACGAGGGCAATCAGCCCCAGCATTTT. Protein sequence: CASIRGHSYEGNQPQHF.

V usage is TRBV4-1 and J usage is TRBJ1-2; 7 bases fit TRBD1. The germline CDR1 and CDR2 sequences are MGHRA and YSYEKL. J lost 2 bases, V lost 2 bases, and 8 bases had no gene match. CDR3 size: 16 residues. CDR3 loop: CASSQNTGESNYGYTF. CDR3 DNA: TGCGCCAGCAGCCAAAACACAGGGGAATCGAACTATGGCTACACCTTC.

DNA for the CDR3: TGTGCCAGCAGCGTAGGGGGCGGGGGCCGGCTCGGAGAGCAGTTCTTC. It is translated as CASSVGGGGRLGEQFF. The chain has TRBV9 and TRBJ2-1, with a possible D match to TRBD2 (7 bases). CDR3 length: 16 amino acids. The germline gives CDR1 SGDLS, CDR2 YYNGEE. Trimming removed 0 bases from V and 10 bases from J, with 20 bases in between.

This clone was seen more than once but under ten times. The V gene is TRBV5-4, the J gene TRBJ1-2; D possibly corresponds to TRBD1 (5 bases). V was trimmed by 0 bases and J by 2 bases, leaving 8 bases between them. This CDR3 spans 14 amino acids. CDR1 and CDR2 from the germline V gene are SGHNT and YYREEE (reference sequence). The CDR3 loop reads CASSLGGGNYGYTF. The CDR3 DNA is TGTGCCAGCAGCTTGGGTGGGGGGAACTATGGCTACACCTTC. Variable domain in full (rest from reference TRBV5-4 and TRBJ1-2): ETGVTQSPTHLIKTRGQQVTLRCSSQSGHNTVSWYQQALGQGPQFIFQYYREEENGRGNFPPRFSGLQFPNYSSELNVNALELDDSALYLCASSLGGGNYGYTFGSGTRLTVV.